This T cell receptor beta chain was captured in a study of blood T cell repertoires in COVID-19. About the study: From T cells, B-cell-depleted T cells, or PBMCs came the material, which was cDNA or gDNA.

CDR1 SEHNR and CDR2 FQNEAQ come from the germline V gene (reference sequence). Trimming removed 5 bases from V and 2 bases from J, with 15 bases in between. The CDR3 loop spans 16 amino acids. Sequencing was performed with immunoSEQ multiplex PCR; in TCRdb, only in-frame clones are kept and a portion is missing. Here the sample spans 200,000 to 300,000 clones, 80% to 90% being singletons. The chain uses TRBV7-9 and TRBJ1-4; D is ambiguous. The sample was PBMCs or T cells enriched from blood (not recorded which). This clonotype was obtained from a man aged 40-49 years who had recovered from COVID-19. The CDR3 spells CASSRTIHSTNEKLFF. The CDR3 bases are TGTGCCAGCAGCCGAACAATCCATTCCACTAATGAAAAACTGTTTTTT.